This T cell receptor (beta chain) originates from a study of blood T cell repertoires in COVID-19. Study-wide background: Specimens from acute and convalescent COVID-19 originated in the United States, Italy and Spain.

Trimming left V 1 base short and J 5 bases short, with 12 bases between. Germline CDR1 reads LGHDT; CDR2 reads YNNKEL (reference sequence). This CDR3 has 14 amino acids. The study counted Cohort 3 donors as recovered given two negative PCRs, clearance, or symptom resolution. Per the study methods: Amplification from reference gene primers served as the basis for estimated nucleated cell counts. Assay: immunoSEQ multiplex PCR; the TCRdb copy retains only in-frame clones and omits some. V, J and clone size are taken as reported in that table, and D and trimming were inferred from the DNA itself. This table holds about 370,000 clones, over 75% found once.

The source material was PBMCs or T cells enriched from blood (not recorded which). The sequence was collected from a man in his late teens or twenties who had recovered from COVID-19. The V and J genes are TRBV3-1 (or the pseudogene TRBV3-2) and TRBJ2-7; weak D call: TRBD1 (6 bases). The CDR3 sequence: CASSQAAGVNEQYF. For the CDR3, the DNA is TGTGCCAGCAGCCAAGCGGCAGGGGTCAACGAGCAGTACTTC.